This TCR beta chain was captured by sequencing in a study of T cells in Graves' hyperthyroidism and ophthalmopathy. Study information: The authors collected peripheral blood at initial diagnosis, before any treatment. Study-wide results and limits: A model of 13 V-J features distinguished ophthalmopathy from stable hyperthyroidism.

Germline CDR1 MNHEY, CDR2 SMNVEV (reference sequence). Trimming removed 5 bases at V and 4 bases at J, with 10 bases between. The length of the CDR3 is 13 residues. Amplified regions were TCR beta CDR3 sequences from RNA transcripts. When the TCR CDR3 underwent first-round RT-PCR, the HTBI primer set was used. TCRdb fed the multiplex PCR reads into MiXCR, producing one record per CDR3 protein. The repertoire holds approximately 400,000 distinct CDR3 sequences, with about 14% as singletons. This clonotype was picked up many times. Its specificity is unknown. Diagnoses were established using clinical symptoms, serum thyroxine and TRAb, thyroid ultrasound and orbital computed tomography. The PBMCs were sourced from fresh peripheral blood (about 10 ml).

The TCR sequence derives from a man aged 50 to 60 with Graves' ophthalmopathy. The sample comprised blood. The V gene is TRBV27, the J gene TRBJ2-3; D not resolved. The CDR3 sequence is CASSISRPDTQYF. In DNA form, the CDR3 reads TGTGCCAGCAGTATCTCCAGGCCAGATACGCAGTATTTT.